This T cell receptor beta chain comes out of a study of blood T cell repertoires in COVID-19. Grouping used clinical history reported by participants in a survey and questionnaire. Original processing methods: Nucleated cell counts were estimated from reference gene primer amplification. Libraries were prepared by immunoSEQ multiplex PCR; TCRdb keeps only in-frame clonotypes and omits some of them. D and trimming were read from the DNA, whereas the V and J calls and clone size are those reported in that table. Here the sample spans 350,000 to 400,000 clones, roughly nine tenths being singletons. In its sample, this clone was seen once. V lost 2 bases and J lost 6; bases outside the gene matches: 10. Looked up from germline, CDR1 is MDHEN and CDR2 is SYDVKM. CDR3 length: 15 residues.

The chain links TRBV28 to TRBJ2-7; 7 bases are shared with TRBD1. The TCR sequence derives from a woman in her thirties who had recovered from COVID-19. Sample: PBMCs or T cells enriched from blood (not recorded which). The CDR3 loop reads CASSLIDRAEAEQYF. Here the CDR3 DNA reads TGTGCCAGCAGTTTAATTGACAGGGCGGAGGCCGAGCAGTACTTC.